One sample yielded the 19 T cell receptor beta chains listed below, sequenced in a study of blood T cell repertoires in COVID-19. Measured with immunoSEQ multiplex PCR; TCRdb has only the in-frame clones, and not every one. The sample contains approximately 170,000 clones, about 74% of which appear only once. Sequences were obtained from peripheral blood. These receptors all stem from a woman of 80 years or more with acute or convalescent COVID-19.

The chain employs TRBV6-5 and TRBJ1-2, with 7 bases matching TRBD1. CDR1 is MNHEY and CDR2 is SVGAGI in the germline V gene. The V segment lost 5 bases and the J segment 3 bases; nucleotides outside the gene matches: 3. The CDR3 runs to 13 residues. For the CDR3, the DNA is TGTGCCAGCAGTACAGGGGACTACTATGGCTACACCTTC. This encodes CASSTGDYYGYTF.

This chain links TRBV19 with TRBJ2-7; 11 bases are shared with TRBD1. Germline-derived CDR1 and CDR2 are LNHDA and SQIVND (reference sequence). V shed 2 bases, J shed 5 bases, and the junction held 5 bases outside the gene matches. This CDR3 spans 15 amino acids. CDR3 sequence: CASSITGTGGNEQYF. CDR3 DNA: TGTGCCAGTAGTATAACCGGGACAGGGGGTAACGAGCAGTACTTC. Variable domain in full (rest from reference TRBV19 and TRBJ2-7): DGGITQSPKYLFRKEGQNVTLSCEQNLNHDAMYWYRQDPGQGLRLIYYSQIVNDFQKGDIAEGYSVSREKKESFPLTVTSAQKNPTAFYLCASSITGTGGNEQYFGPGTRLTVT.

This chain links TRBV24-1 with TRBJ1-2; the match to TRBD1 covers 7 bases. CDR1 is KGHDR and CDR2 is SFDVKD in the germline V gene. V was clipped by 2 bases and J by 4 bases; unmatched bases: 3. This CDR3 has 14 amino acids. CDR3 in amino acids: CATSDSSGGYGYTF. In DNA, the CDR3 is TGTGCCACCAGTGATTCGTCAGGGGGCTATGGCTACACCTTC.

This clone was recorded at least ten times. The chain joins TRBV2 to TRBJ1-2, with 12 nucleotides matching TRBD1. This CDR3 has 15 amino acids. The germline V gene has CDR1 SNHLY and CDR2 FYNNEI. Trimming at V came to 6 bases and at J to 4 bases, leaving 6 bases not matched to a gene. DNA for the CDR3: TGTGCCAGCAGGCTCGGGACAGGGGGCATCTATGGCTACACCTTC. This gives the protein CASRLGTGGIYGYTF. Using reference TRBV2 and TRBJ1-2 for the parts outside the CDR3, the full variable domain is EPEVTQTPSHQVTQMGQEVILRCVPISNHLYFYWYRQILGQKVEFLVSFYNNEISEKSEIFDDQFSVERPDGSNFTLKIRSTKLEDSAMYFCASRLGTGGIYGYTFGSGTRLTVV.

The CDR3 region has the DNA TGTGCCAGCAGCCAAGGGGGGACAGGGAATTCACCCCTCCACTTT. Protein product: CASSQGGTGNSPLHF. The chain carries TRBV3-1 (or the pseudogene TRBV3-2) and TRBJ1-6, with 9 bases matching TRBD1. The CDR3 spans 15 residues. Looked up from germline, CDR1 is LGHDT and CDR2 is YNNKEL (reference sequence). With 1 base clipped from V and 7 bases from J, the junction kept 2 bases outside the gene matches.

This rearrangement joins TRBV28 to TRBJ2-7; 8 nucleotides line up with TRBD1. The germline V gene encodes CDR1 MDHEN and CDR2 SYDVKM. The V and J ends lost 4 bases and 5 bases, in that order; junction bases with no gene match: 7. The CDR3 has 14 residues. CDR3 nucleotide sequence: TGTGCCAGCAGTTCTGGGGGACAGGCCCACGAGCAGTACTTC. Its translation: CASSSGGQAHEQYF. Combining the CDR3 with reference TRBV28 and TRBJ2-7 gives the whole variable domain DVKVTQSSRYLVKRTGEKVFLECVQDMDHENMFWYRQDPGLGLRLIYFSYDVKMKEKGDIPEGYSVSREKKERFSLILESASTNQTSMYLCASSSGGQAHEQYFGPGTRLTVT.

The chain employs TRBV4-1 and TRBJ2-7; 10 bases align to TRBD2. The trim removed 1 base at V and 1 base at J, leaving 7 bases unmatched. This CDR3 has 17 residues. Germline V gene data show CDR1 as MGHRA and CDR2 as YSYEKL. CDR3 bases: TGCGCCAGCAGCCAAGGTGCTAGCGGGAGCAGGTCCTACGAGCAGTACTTC. This translates into CASSQGASGSRSYEQYF.

This clone was found a few times. This rearrangement joins TRBV9 to TRBJ2-2; TRBD2 matches 9 bases. Germline-derived CDR1 and CDR2 are SGDLS and YYNGEE. V was clipped by 0 bases and J by 5 bases; unmatched bases: 11. The CDR3 extends over 18 amino acids. The chain's CDR3 is CASSVGLRREGRTGELFF. The DNA for the CDR3 is TGTGCCAGCAGCGTAGGATTGAGGCGGGAGGGCCGAACCGGGGAGCTGTTTTTT.

The chain combines TRBV29-1 with TRBJ1-1, with 9 bases identical to TRBD1. In germline, CDR1 is SQVTM, CDR2 ANQGSEA. The CDR3 extends over 18 amino acids. J was trimmed by 7 bases and V by 1 base; bases with no gene match: 19. The CDR3 spells CSVEVTGGWNNPRSEAFF. The CDR3 nucleotides read TGCAGCGTTGAAGTCACAGGGGGCTGGAACAACCCGAGGAGTGAAGCTTTCTTT.

As DNA, the CDR3 is TGTGCCAGCAGCTACACCGATTTGGAGCAGTACTTC. Amino acids: CASSYTDLEQYF. The chain links TRBV5-6 to TRBJ2-7; D gene uncertain. The CDR3 extends over 12 amino acids. Germline loops: CDR1 SGHDT, CDR2 YYEEEE. The V and J ends lost 3 bases and 7 bases respectively, with 11 bases between them.

V and J are TRBV11-2 and TRBJ2-5; 8 positions match TRBD1. Germline values: CDR1 SGHAT, CDR2 FQNNGV. The CDR3 sequence is 15 residues long. V shed 5 bases, J shed 3 bases, and the junction held 8 bases outside the gene matches. CDR3 region: CASSGNRDRKETQYF. CDR3 bases: TGTGCCAGCAGCGGAAACAGGGACAGGAAAGAGACCCAGTACTTC.

The chain is built from TRBV29-1 and TRBJ1-2; a weak D match, TRBD1 (5 bases). Germline CDR1 SQVTM, CDR2 ANQGSEA. The V gene lost 3 bases and the J gene lost 0 bases, with 11 bases spanning the gap. The CDR3 has 14 residues. CDR3: CSVETGGSNYGYTF. Here the CDR3 DNA reads TGCAGCGTTGAGACCGGGGGATCTAACTATGGCTACACCTTC.

This clone was counted only a few times. The V gene is TRBV27, the J gene TRBJ2-7; D is ambiguous. Germline CDR1 reads MNHEY; CDR2 reads SMNVEV (reference sequence). There are 13 residues in the CDR3. Trimming removed 1 base from V and 0 bases from J, with 4 bases in between. The CDR3 protein is CASSLLASYEQYF. CDR3 DNA: TGTGCCAGCAGTTTATTGGCCTCCTACGAGCAGTACTTC.

This clone came up a few times. The gene calls are TRBV28 and TRBJ2-1, with 8 bases fitting TRBD2. The CDR3 has 13 residues. The germline CDR1 and CDR2 sequences are MDHEN and SYDVKM. Trimming at V came to 7 bases and at J to 7 bases, leaving 6 bases not matched to a gene. Here the CDR3 DNA reads TGTGCCAGCACCGGGCCGGGAGGGAATGAGCAGTTCTTC. Protein product: CASTGPGGNEQFF.

V gene TRBV7-2 combines with J gene TRBJ1-1; maybe TRBD1 (5 bases). Germline CDR1 reads SGHTA; CDR2 reads FQGNSA. This CDR3 contains 16 residues. Trimming left V 0 bases short and J 2 bases short, with 13 bases between. CDR3 protein: CASSLALAGTNTEAFF. The CDR3 region has the DNA TGTGCCAGCAGCTTAGCCCTAGCGGGGACCAACACTGAAGCTTTCTTT.

This clone was seen once. This chain connects TRBV7-6 to TRBJ2-6, with 12 bases identical to TRBD2. The CDR3 totals 17 residues. V shed 5 bases and J 1 base; nucleotides not matched to a gene: 3. CDR1 SGHVS and CDR2 FNYEAQ come from the germline V gene. CDR3 loop: CASSKTSGRSGANVLTF. The CDR3 bases are TGTGCCAGCAGCAAAACTAGCGGGAGGTCTGGGGCCAACGTCCTGACTTTC.

The chain uses TRBV5-8 and TRBJ2-6, with TRBD2 as a possible D gene (5 bases). V lost 2 bases to trimming and J lost 0 bases, with 12 bases between them. The CDR3 totals 17 residues. CDR1 is SGHTS, CDR2 YDEGEE, per germline. CDR3 sequence reads: CASSFGNAISGANVLTF. Here the CDR3 DNA reads TGTGCCAGCAGCTTCGGGAACGCCATCTCTGGGGCCAACGTCCTGACTTTC.

The chain has TRBV6-1 and TRBJ2-7; D is possibly TRBD1 (6 bases). The germline V gene encodes CDR1 MNHNS and CDR2 SASEGT. This CDR3 region has 15 residues. V dropped 1 base and J dropped 5 bases, with 15 bases sitting between them. This CDR3 reads CASSEVGRGINEQYF. In nucleotides, the CDR3 is TGTGCCAGCAGTGAAGTGGGAAGGGGGATCAACGAGCAGTACTTC.

This chain links TRBV27 with TRBJ2-5; TRBD2 matches at 8 bases. The CDR3 length is 15 residues. The V gene's germline CDR1 is MNHEY and CDR2 SMNVEV (reference sequence). V lost 5 bases, J lost 5 bases, and 10 bases stayed unmatched. The CDR3 sequence: CASSHSGSAVETQYF. The CDR3 DNA reads as TGTGCCAGCAGTCACAGCGGGAGCGCCGTGGAGACCCAGTACTTC.